Presented here are 24 T cell receptor beta chains from one specimen sequenced in a study of blood T cell repertoires in COVID-19. TCRdb's table, derived via immunoSEQ multiplex PCR, lists solely in-frame clones and lacks some. This sample has some 88,000 clones, with 79% found just once. The sample comprised peripheral blood. The source of these receptors is a human donor in a cohort sampled during active COVID-19.

The V gene is TRBV11-2, the J gene TRBJ2-1, with 7 bases lining up with TRBD2. V lost 5 bases to trimming and J lost 0 bases; unmatched junction nucleotides: 7. The germline V gene has CDR1 SGHAT and CDR2 FQNNGV. The CDR3 sequence is 16 residues long. The CDR3 DNA sequence: TGTGCCAGCAGCCCGATAGCGGGCCCCTCCTACAATGAGCAGTTCTTC. Translated: CASSPIAGPSYNEQFF.

This chain joins TRBV10-3 and TRBJ2-1; 13 bases agree with TRBD2. The length of the CDR3 is 17 residues. Germline V gene sequence: CDR1 ENHRY, CDR2 SYGVKD. Trimming took 6 bases from V and 5 from J; bases not matched to a gene: 10. Here the CDR3 DNA reads TGTGCCATCAGCCCCACTAGCGGGAGGGCCGGAGACAATGAGCAGTTCTTC. It specifies CAISPTSGRAGDNEQFF.

The sample holds one count of this clone. The gene calls are TRBV29-1 and TRBJ2-1, with a tentative D call TRBD2 (6 bases). Germline assignment: CDR1 SQVTM and CDR2 ANQGSEA. The CDR3 loop spans 14 amino acids. Trimming pared 5 bases from V and 4 bases from J, leaving 15 bases between. CDR3 nucleotide sequence: TGCAGCGTTCACCGGGACTGGAAGTACAATGAGCAGTTCTTC. Amino acids: CSVHRDWKYNEQFF.

This clone was recorded a few times. The chain employs TRBV5-1 and TRBJ2-3; 8 positions agree with TRBD2. CDR3 length equals 14 residues. Germline CDR1 SGHRS, CDR2 YFSETQ. V shed 0 bases, J shed 4 bases, and the junction held 1 base outside the gene matches. DNA for the CDR3: TGCGCCAGCAGCTTGGCAGCGGGAGCAGATACGCAGTATTTT. This encodes CASSLAAGADTQYF.

The chain employs TRBV2 and TRBJ1-3, with D unresolved. V was clipped by 7 bases and J by 0 bases, with 10 bases between them. The germline gives CDR1 SNHLY, CDR2 FYNNEI. This CDR3 contains 14 residues. The CDR3 loop is CASTLEFSGNTIYF. The DNA of the CDR3 is TGTGCCAGCACCCTGGAGTTCTCTGGAAACACCATATATTTT.

The V and J genes are TRBV11-2 and TRBJ2-3; no definite D call. Trimming took off 1 base at V and 0 bases at J, with 14 bases between the two ends. The CDR3 is 17 residues long. CDR1 and CDR2 (germline): SGHAT, FQNNGV. DNA for the CDR3: TGTGCCAGCAGCTTAGTCAGGCGATACCTTAGCACAGATACGCAGTATTTT. Translated: CASSLVRRYLSTDTQYF.

The chain joins TRBV4-3 to TRBJ2-2; possible D gene TRBD1, 5 bases. V was trimmed by 3 bases and J by 0 bases, leaving 11 bases between them. CDR3 length equals 16 residues. In germline, CDR1 is LGHNA, CDR2 YSLEER. The CDR3 is CASSHAGIANTGELFF. In DNA, the CDR3 is TGCGCCAGCAGCCATGCAGGGATCGCGAACACCGGGGAGCTGTTTTTT.

CDR3 loop: CASSPTGEQGYTF. Written as DNA, the CDR3 is TGTGCCAGCAGTCCCACAGGGGAACAGGGCTACACCTTC. V gene TRBV27 combines with J gene TRBJ1-2; 7 nucleotides line up with TRBD1. This CDR3 contains 13 residues. The trim removed 5 bases at V and 8 bases at J, leaving 8 bases unmatched. The germline CDR1 and CDR2 sequences are MNHEY and SMNVEV (reference sequence).

The chain carries TRBV11-2 and TRBJ2-5; no firm D call. Germline values: CDR1 SGHAT, CDR2 FQNNGV. V was cut by 2 bases and J by 2 bases, with 15 bases left in between. The CDR3 contains 16 residues. The CDR3 DNA reads TGTGCCAGCAGCTTAATATCGACGGGTTTTCAAGAGACCCAGTACTTC. Amino acids: CASSLISTGFQETQYF.

This rearrangement joins TRBV10-3 to TRBJ2-7; TRBD1 aligns across 8 bases. With 8 bases clipped from V and 0 bases from J, the junction kept 6 bases outside the gene matches. Germline V gives CDR1 ENHRY, CDR2 SYGVKD. The CDR3 covers 14 residues. CDR3 DNA sequence: TGTGCCATCGCCTCCGGACAGGGCTCCTACGAGCAGTACTTC. It codes for CAIASGQGSYEQYF.

This chain uses TRBV2 with TRBJ2-5; tentative D call: TRBD1 (6 bases). The CDR3 spans 16 residues. Per the germline V gene, CDR1 is SNHLY and CDR2 is FYNNEI. V lost 2 bases to trimming and J lost 5 bases, with 18 bases between them. The CDR3 DNA sequence: TGTGCCAGCAGTGAAACGGTAGGGGCTGGACAGGAGACCCAGTACTTC. Translation: CASSETVGAGQETQYF.

The rearrangement joins TRBV6-1 to TRBJ2-1; 7 nucleotides agree with TRBD2. The trim removed 4 bases at V and 4 bases at J, leaving 13 bases unmatched. CDR1 is MNHNS and CDR2 is SASEGT in the germline V gene. The CDR3 runs 17 residues. The CDR3: CASSAPFEGRAYNEQFF. The CDR3 nucleotides are TGTGCCAGCAGTGCCCCTTTTGAAGGGAGGGCGTACAATGAGCAGTTCTTC.

The gene calls are TRBV23-1 and TRBJ1-2; 7 positions agree with TRBD1. TRBV23-1 is annotated as an ORF whose role is uncertain. With 1 base clipped from V and 4 bases from J, the junction kept 9 bases outside the gene matches. The CDR3 sequence is 16 residues long. The CDR3 coding sequence is TGCGCCAGCAGTCAATGGGGAAGGACAGGCCGCTATGGCTACACCTTC. It is translated as CASSQWGRTGRYGYTF.

The chain joins TRBV27 to TRBJ2-7; maybe TRBD2 (6 bases). V lost 5 bases and J lost 0, with 20 bases in between. This CDR3 comprises 17 residues. Germline values: CDR1 MNHEY, CDR2 SMNVEV (reference sequence). As DNA, the CDR3 is TGTGCCAGCAGTCCCCTCGGACTATTAGCCTCCTCCTACGAGCAGTACTTC. Translated: CASSPLGLLASSYEQYF.

The chain links TRBV5-6 to TRBJ2-1, with TRBD2 as a possible D gene (6 bases). The CDR3 extends over 15 amino acids. V shed 4 bases and J shed 9 bases, with 20 bases lying between them. Germline values: CDR1 SGHDT, CDR2 YYEEEE. This chain's CDR3 is CASSRLEGIPPEQFF. The CDR3 DNA sequence: TGTGCCAGCAGCCGACTAGAGGGTATCCCCCCTGAGCAGTTCTTC.

This clone was picked up one time. This chain links TRBV5-1 with TRBJ2-2, with unresolved D. V was trimmed by 2 bases and J by 0 bases, leaving 14 bases between them. The V gene's germline CDR1 is SGHRS and CDR2 YFSETQ. The CDR3 covers 17 residues. For the CDR3, the DNA is TGCGCCAGCAGCTTCAGTGCGCAGGATGCGAACACCGGGGAGCTGTTTTTT. Its protein is CASSFSAQDANTGELFF.

The gene calls are TRBV19 and TRBJ2-3, with D possibly being TRBD2 (5 bases). This CDR3 is 12 amino acids long. Germline CDR1 and CDR2: LNHDA and SQIVND (reference sequence). Between the trimmed V and J ends, which lost 3 bases and 5 bases, there was a span of 6 bases. CDR3 protein: CASSIGRDTQYF. CDR3 coding DNA: TGTGCCAGTAGTATTGGGAGAGATACGCAGTATTTT.

The rearrangement joins TRBV19 to TRBJ1-2; 7 nucleotides match TRBD1. The CDR3 is 12 residues long. Germline V gene lookup returns CDR1 LNHDA and CDR2 SQIVND (reference sequence). Trimming cost V 4 bases and J 8 bases; bases outside gene matches: 4. For the CDR3, the DNA is TGTGCCAGTAGTACATACAGGGGCGGCTACACCTTC. Encoded protein: CASSTYRGGYTF.

V and J are TRBV3-1 (or the pseudogene TRBV3-2) and TRBJ1-1; 11 positions agree with TRBD1. Germline CDR1 LGHDT, CDR2 YNNKEL (reference sequence). The length of the CDR3 is 16 residues. The V segment lost 1 base and the J segment 5 bases; nucleotides outside the gene matches: 6. The CDR3 bases are TGTGCCAGCAGCCAAGGGACAGGGGGCGATTTTACTGAAGCTTTCTTT. This gives the protein CASSQGTGGDFTEAFF.

The CDR3 is CASSLTGTATNYGYTF. The CDR3 nucleotides read TGCGCCAGCAGCTTGACCGGGACAGCTACTAACTATGGCTACACCTTC. The V and J genes are TRBV5-1 and TRBJ1-2; 7 positions match TRBD1. This CDR3 is 16 amino acids long. Germline V gene data show CDR1 as SGHRS and CDR2 as YFSETQ. The ends lost 1 base at V and 0 bases at J; junction bases unmatched: 6.

The chain is built from TRBV7-9 and TRBJ1-5; D gene ambiguous. Trimming removed 7 bases at V and 5 bases at J, with 12 bases between. CDR1 and CDR2 from the germline V gene are SEHNR and FQNEAQ (reference sequence). The length of the CDR3 is 13 residues. The CDR3 is CASNYDRYQPQHF. CDR3 DNA: TGTGCCAGCAACTACGACCGGTATCAGCCCCAGCATTTT.

J is TRBJ2-3 and V is TRBV14; 9 bases are shared with TRBD2. Trimming cost V 4 bases and J 5 bases; bases outside gene matches: 4. The germline V gene encodes CDR1 SGHDN and CDR2 FVKESK. CDR3 length: 14 residues. The CDR3 DNA sequence: TGTGCCAGCAGCCCAGGGACTAGCCGAGATACGCAGTATTTT. This encodes CASSPGTSRDTQYF.

The V and J genes are TRBV5-1 and TRBJ2-3; D not resolved. Trimming cost V 0 bases and J 4 bases, with 6 bases left between them. CDR1 and CDR2 (germline): SGHRS, YFSETQ. The CDR3 totals 13 residues. In DNA, the CDR3 is TGCGCCAGCAGCTTGGGTACGGCAGATACGCAGTATTTT. Its protein is CASSLGTADTQYF.

The genes are TRBV5-1 and TRBJ1-3, with D unclear. This CDR3 contains 12 residues. Germline loops: CDR1 SGHRS, CDR2 YFSETQ. V lost 4 bases to trimming and J lost 8 bases, with 10 bases between them. CDR3 sequence reads: CASSKDLYTIYF. The CDR3 region has the DNA TGCGCCAGCAGCAAGGACTTATACACCATATATTTT.